This is a list of T cell receptor beta chains from one sample in a study of T cell responses to AZD1222 COVID-19 vaccine. Generated by immunoSEQ multiplex PCR, the TCRdb table keeps only in-frame clones and is missing some. This sample carries more than 95,000 clones, approximately 86% of them seen once, and the ten largest clones take over 3%. The input for sequencing was peripheral blood, taken 28 days after the second dose of the MenACWY control vaccine. These receptor sequences come from an adult who received the MenACWY meningococcal vaccine as a control. CDR3s include the opening cysteine and the closing phenylalanine or tryptophan. D genes are given only for firm matches. A clone size is listed for some rows: how often the clone was seen (once, few, many), or a class if it is expanded.

d_gene | abundance | j_gene | v_gene | CDR3aa | CDR3nt
NA | NA | TRBJ1-3 | TRBV5-8 | CASSYQIRSGNTIYF | TGTGCCAGCAGCTATCAGATTCGCTCTGGAAACACCATATATTTT
NA | NA | TRBJ2-5 | TRBV2 | CASKPGTQETQYF | TGTGCCAGCAAGCCAGGAACCCAAGAGACCCAGTACTTC
NA | NA | TRBJ2-1 | TRBV19 | CASSSAGRGLEDEQFF | TGTGCCAGTAGTTCGGCAGGCAGGGGTCTTGAAGATGAGCAGTTCTTC
NA | NA | TRBJ2-7 | TRBV18 | CASSPSPGPQYF | TGTGCCAGCTCACCATCACCCGGGCCTCAGTACTTC
NA | NA | TRBJ1-2 | TRBV29-1 | CSVDNGGYTF | TGCAGCGTTGATAATGGTGGCTACACCTTC
NA | NA | TRBJ2-1 | TRBV24-1 | CATRGLPGANEQFF | TGTGCCACCAGGGGGCTGCCGGGGGCCAATGAGCAGTTCTTC
NA | NA | TRBJ1-5 | TRBV19 | CASSNEGRRGNQPQHF | TGTGCCAGTAGTAATGAGGGCAGAAGAGGCAATCAGCCCCAGCATTTT
NA | NA | TRBJ1-5 | TRBV28 | CASSLLGVVGNQPQHF | TGTGCCAGCAGCCTACTGGGGGTAGTGGGCAATCAGCCCCAGCATTTT
NA | NA | TRBJ2-5 | TRBV18 | CASSPSGGETQYF | TGTGCCAGCTCACCTTCTGGCGGAGAGACCCAGTACTTC
TRBD1 | NA | TRBJ2-1 | TRBV28 | CASSLRGQGASEQFF | TGTGCCAGCAGTTTAAGGGGACAGGGGGCCAGTGAGCAGTTCTTC
TRBD1 | NA | TRBJ2-7 | TRBV10-3 | CAISESSTGAEQYF | TGTGCCATCAGTGAGTCCTCGACAGGGGCCGAGCAGTACTTC
TRBD1 | NA | TRBJ2-3 | TRBV5-1 | CASSSDREGTDTQYF | TGCGCCAGCAGCTCTGACAGGGAAGGCACAGATACGCAGTATTTT
NA | NA | TRBJ1-1 | TRBV9 | CASSASLAMNTEAFF | TGTGCCAGCAGCGCCTCCCTAGCGATGAACACTGAAGCTTTCTTT
TRBD1 | once | TRBJ1-2 | TRBV19 | CARRGLGYGYTF | TGTGCCCGCAGGGGGCTCGGATATGGCTACACCTTC
NA | few | TRBJ2-7 | TRBV5-5 | CASSFGTHEQYF | TGTGCCAGCAGCTTTGGGACTCACGAGCAGTACTTC
NA | NA | TRBJ2-7 | TRBV7-9 | CASSSPARAEQYF | TGTGCCAGCAGCTCGCCAGCGCGAGCCGAGCAGTACTTC
NA | few | TRBJ2-3 | TRBV7-3 | CASSLSGRDTDTQYF | TGTGCCAGCAGCTTAAGTGGTAGGGACACAGATACGCAGTATTTT
NA | NA | TRBJ2-2 | TRBV7-3 | CASSLVSSNGGELFF | TGTGCCAGCAGCTTAGTCTCTTCAAATGGCGGGGAGCTGTTTTTT
NA | NA | TRBJ1-1 | TRBV29-1 | CSGRDGNTEAFF | TGCAGCGGTCGGGATGGGAACACTGAAGCTTTCTTT
TRBD2 | NA | TRBJ2-3 | TRBV6-1 | CASSEASGGAMNTQYF | TGTGCCAGCAGTGAGGCCAGCGGGGGGGCCATGAATACGCAGTATTTT
NA | few | TRBJ1-4 | TRBV10-2 | CASCSLIGYEKLFF | TGCGCCAGCTGCTCATTGATCGGATATGAAAAACTGTTTTTT
NA | NA | TRBJ2-1 | TRBV6-4 | CASSDGYTEQFF | TGTGCCAGCAGTGACGGGTATACTGAGCAGTTCTTC
NA | NA | TRBJ2-1 | TRBV9 | CASSVALGVYNEQFF | TGTGCCAGCAGCGTAGCTCTCGGGGTTTACAATGAGCAGTTCTTC